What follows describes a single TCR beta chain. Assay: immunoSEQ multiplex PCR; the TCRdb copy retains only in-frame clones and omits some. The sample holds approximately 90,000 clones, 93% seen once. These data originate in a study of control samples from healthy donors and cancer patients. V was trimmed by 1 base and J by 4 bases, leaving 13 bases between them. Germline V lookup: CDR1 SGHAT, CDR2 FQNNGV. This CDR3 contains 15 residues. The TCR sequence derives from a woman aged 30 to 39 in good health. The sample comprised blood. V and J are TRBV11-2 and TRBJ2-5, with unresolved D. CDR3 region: CASSLGPSYPETQYF. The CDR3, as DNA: TGTGCCAGCAGCTTAGGCCCCTCATACCCAGAGACCCAGTACTTC.